These 19 T cell receptor beta chains came from one sample sequenced in a study of Ad26.COV2.S vaccination and SARS-CoV-2 variants. Described treatment: some 20 received Ad26.COV2.S at low or high dose, single or two shots; roughly 5 received placebo; per-sample allocation not given. Sampling took place 63 days after the first vaccine or placebo injection. Profiled with immunoSEQ multiplex PCR; TCRdb holds only in-frame clones, not every one. Among 440,000 or so clones listed, 92% were seen once. The sequenced sample was peripheral blood, obtained in a trial of Ad26.COV2.S vaccine versus placebo. The origin of the receptors is a person aged 18 to 59 who received the Ad26.COV2.S COVID-19 vaccine or a placebo.

V gene TRBV6-4 combines with J gene TRBJ2-1; D is unclear. The germline V gene encodes CDR1 MRHNA and CDR2 SNTAGT. The V end was cut by 0 bases, the J end by 5 bases, with 5 bases between. CDR3 length: 13 residues. This chain's CDR3 is CASSDSIHNEQFF. Written as DNA, the CDR3 is TGTGCCAGCAGTGACTCGATACACAATGAGCAGTTCTTC.

The rearrangement links TRBV10-3 to TRBJ1-3; the D is unclear. Trimming stripped 0 bases from V and 3 bases from J, with 9 bases between. This CDR3 spans 15 amino acids. Germline loops: CDR1 ENHRY, CDR2 SYGVKD. The CDR3 reads CAISESSRIGNTIYF. CDR3 DNA sequence: TGTGCCATCAGTGAGTCGTCCAGAATTGGAAACACCATATATTTT.

The chain is built from TRBV4-3 and TRBJ1-3; no clear D gene. Germline V gene sequence: CDR1 LGHNA, CDR2 YSLEER. V lost 0 bases and J 0 bases, leaving 12 bases between the germline ends. This CDR3 is 17 amino acids long. CDR3 protein: CASSQDSIGHSGNTIYF. CDR3 coding DNA: TGCGCCAGCAGCCAAGATTCAATCGGCCACTCTGGAAACACCATATATTTT.

In the case of this clone: The sample contains more than one DNA sequence encoding this CDR3. This CDR3 reads CASSPGSTDTQYF. CDR3 in DNA: TGTGCCAGCAGCCCGGGGAGCACAGATACGCAGTATTTT. The chain joins TRBV11-2 to TRBJ2-3; D perhaps matches TRBD2 (5 bases). The CDR3 is 13 residues long. Per germline, CDR1 SGHAT and CDR2 FQNNGV. V was shortened by 5 bases and J by 0 bases, with 6 bases between the two germline ends. The variable domain in full, completed from reference TRBV11-2 and TRBJ2-3, reads EAGVAQSPRYKIIEKRQSVAFWCNPISGHATLYWYQQILGQGPKLLIQFQNNGVVDDSQLPKDRFSAERLKGVDSTLKIQPAKLEDSAVYLCASSPGSTDTQYFGPGTRLTVL.

This chain joins TRBV6-5 and TRBJ1-2; 8 positions match TRBD1. V was clipped by 0 bases and J by 7 bases; unmatched bases: 7. CDR1 and CDR2 from the germline V gene are MNHEY and SVGAGI. CDR3 size: 15 residues. The CDR3 region is CASSYSETGVGGYTF. The CDR3 DNA reads as TGTGCCAGCAGTTACTCTGAGACAGGGGTCGGTGGCTACACCTTC.

The V and J genes are TRBV4-3 and TRBJ1-2, with D tentatively TRBD1 (6 bases). V lost 0 bases, J lost 4 bases, and 12 bases lay in between. The CDR3 totals 15 residues. Germline loops: CDR1 LGHNA, CDR2 YSLEER. The CDR3 nucleotides are TGCGCCAGCAGCCAAGATCGGAGGGGGAGCTATGGCTACACCTTC. It encodes CASSQDRRGSYGYTF.

The rearrangement uses TRBV7-8 and TRBJ2-5; 7 bases align to TRBD2. The CDR3 runs to 15 residues. Per the germline V gene, CDR1 is SGHVS and CDR2 is FQNEAQ. V was clipped by 7 bases and J by 2 bases; unmatched bases: 10. CDR3 coding DNA: TGTGCCAGCACCACCGGGCGGGGGTGGCAAGAGACCCAGTACTTC. It yields the protein CASTTGRGWQETQYF.

This clone was counted between two and nine times. This chain joins TRBV7-2 and TRBJ1-5, with D uncertain. The V end lost 5 bases, the J end lost 5 bases, and 10 bases lay between the germline ends. This CDR3 region has 13 residues. Germline lookup yields CDR1 SGHTA and CDR2 FQGNSA. This chain's CDR3 is CASSPSTDQPQHF. The DNA of the CDR3 is TGTGCCAGCAGCCCCAGTACGGATCAGCCCCAGCATTTT.

V usage is TRBV6-5 and J usage is TRBJ1-2; 7 nucleotides agree with TRBD1. The CDR3 extends over 15 amino acids. Germline V gene sequence: CDR1 MNHEY, CDR2 SVGAGI. Trimming removed 2 bases from V and 8 bases from J; junction bases left unmatched: 11. The CDR3 coding sequence is TGTGCCAGCAGTTACCTAAACAGGGGTGGGTACGGCTACACCTTC. Protein: CASSYLNRGGYGYTF.

This chain joins TRBV12-3 or TRBV12-4 and TRBJ2-7; D call uncertain. The length of the CDR3 is 12 residues. The CDR3 loop reads CDGEFPLYEQYF. CDR3 bases: TGTGATGGGGAATTCCCACTCTACGAGCAGTACTTC.

The chain has TRBV11-2 and TRBJ2-7; no firm D call. The ends were cut back, 5 bases at V and 9 bases at J, with 23 bases in the middle. The CDR3 totals 15 residues. CDR1 is SGHAT, CDR2 FQNNGV, per germline. The CDR3 sequence is CASSAGNRALFGQYF. The CDR3 DNA reads TGTGCCAGCAGCGCAGGAAACCGGGCCCTTTTTGGGCAGTACTTC.

The CDR3 nucleotides are TGCAGCGTCGCAGCCCTACGACAGGTACAGGGTGGCTACACCTTC. It specifies CSVAALRQVQGGYTF. The rearrangement uses TRBV29-1 and TRBJ1-2; tentatively, D is TRBD1 (6 bases). The CDR3 runs 15 residues. V was shortened by 6 bases and J by 7 bases, with 24 bases between the two germline ends. Germline assignment: CDR1 SQVTM and CDR2 ANQGSEA. The full variable domain, in which reference TRBV29-1 and TRBJ1-2 provide the parts outside the CDR3, is SAVISQKPSRDICQRGTSLTIQCQVDSQVTMMFWYRQQPGQSLTLIATANQGSEATYESGFVIDKFPISRPNLTFSTLTVSNMSPEDSSIYLCSVAALRQVQGGYTFGSGTRLTVV.

The chain couples TRBV10-2 to TRBJ2-3; 12 bases align to TRBD2. The V gene's germline CDR1 is WSHSY and CDR2 SAAADI. This CDR3 has 15 residues. Germline trimming cut 8 bases from V and 4 bases from J; bases unmatched to any gene: 7. In DNA, the CDR3 is TGCGCCAGCTCATCACTAGCGGGGGGTGCAGATACGCAGTATTTT. It yields the protein CASSSLAGGADTQYF.

This rearrangement joins TRBV28 to TRBJ1-2; 7 bases fit TRBD1. The CDR3 is 15 residues long. Germline V gene sequence: CDR1 MDHEN, CDR2 SYDVKM. V shed 5 bases, J shed 4 bases, and the junction held 10 bases outside the gene matches. The CDR3 protein is CASSLDRVRRYGYTF. The DNA of the CDR3 is TGTGCCAGCAGTCTTGACAGGGTTCGTCGCTATGGCTACACCTTC.

The rearrangement joins TRBV5-8 to TRBJ2-2; D not resolved. The germline gives CDR1 SGHTS, CDR2 YDEGEE. V was trimmed by 2 bases and J by 1 base, leaving 9 bases between them. The CDR3 is made up of 15 amino acids. The DNA for the CDR3 is TGTGCCAGCAGCTTATCTCGACGGAACACCGGGGAGCTGTTTTTT. Protein product: CASSLSRRNTGELFF.

The chain has TRBV7-2 and TRBJ2-1; D remains ambiguous. Deletions cut 2 bases from V and 9 bases from J, with 11 bases between. CDR1 SGHTA and CDR2 FQGNSA come from the germline V gene. This CDR3 has 13 amino acids. CDR3 in DNA: TGTGCCAGCAGCTTACCTTTTAAGAGTGAGCAGTTCTTC. Its protein product is CASSLPFKSEQFF. Based on the CDR3 plus reference TRBV7-2 and TRBJ2-1, the full variable domain is GAGVSQSPSNKVTEKGKDVELRCDPISGHTALYWYRQSLGQGLEFLIYFQGNSAPDKSGLPSDRFSAERTGGSVSTLTIQRTQQEDSAVYLCASSLPFKSEQFFGPGTRLTVL.

The J gene is TRBJ1-5, the V gene TRBV4-1, with D possibly TRBD1 on 5 matching bases. The CDR3 runs to 16 residues. The V gene's germline CDR1 is MGHRA and CDR2 YSYEKL. Trimming pared 0 bases from V and 0 bases from J, leaving 9 bases between. CDR3: CASSQEGPYSNQPQHF. In DNA form, the CDR3 reads TGCGCCAGCAGCCAAGAGGGGCCTTATAGCAATCAGCCCCAGCATTTT.

V is TRBV7-2 and J is TRBJ2-7; TRBD2 agrees at 9 bases. V gave up 3 bases and J gave up 7 bases; unmatched junction bases: 13. CDR3 size: 16 residues. Germline V lookup: CDR1 SGHTA, CDR2 FQGNSA. This chain's CDR3 is CASSFPGTSPPPEQYF. CDR3 nucleotides: TGTGCCAGCAGCTTTCCGGGGACTAGCCCCCCGCCGGAGCAGTACTTC.

V is TRBV4-1 and J is TRBJ1-6; TRBD1 matches at 10 bases. V lost 1 base, J lost 6 bases, and 3 bases stayed unmatched. Germline V lookup: CDR1 MGHRA, CDR2 YSYEKL. The CDR3 extends over 16 amino acids. The CDR3 nucleotides are TGCGCCAGCAGCCAAGTATGGACAGGGGGTAATTCACCCCTCCACTTT. Its translation is CASSQVWTGGNSPLHF.